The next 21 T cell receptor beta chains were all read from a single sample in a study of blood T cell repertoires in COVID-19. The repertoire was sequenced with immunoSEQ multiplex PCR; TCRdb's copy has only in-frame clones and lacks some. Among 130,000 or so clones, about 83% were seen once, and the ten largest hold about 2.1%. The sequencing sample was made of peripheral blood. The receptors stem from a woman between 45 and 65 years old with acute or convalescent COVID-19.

For the CDR3, the DNA is TGTGCCAGCAGTTCCAGGGTATCAGCTTTCTTT. Its protein is CASSSRVSAFF. This chain uses TRBV12-3 or TRBV12-4 with TRBJ1-1, with TRBD1 as a possible D gene (5 bases). Trimming pared 4 bases from V and 10 bases from J, leaving 10 bases between. The CDR3 loop spans 11 amino acids.

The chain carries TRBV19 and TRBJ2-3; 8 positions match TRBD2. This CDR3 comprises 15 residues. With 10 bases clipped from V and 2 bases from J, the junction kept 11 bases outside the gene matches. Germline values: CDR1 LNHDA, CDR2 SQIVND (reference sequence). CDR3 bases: TGTGCCACCCGAGACGGGGGGGGCCTCACAGATACGCAGTATTTT. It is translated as CATRDGGGLTDTQYF.

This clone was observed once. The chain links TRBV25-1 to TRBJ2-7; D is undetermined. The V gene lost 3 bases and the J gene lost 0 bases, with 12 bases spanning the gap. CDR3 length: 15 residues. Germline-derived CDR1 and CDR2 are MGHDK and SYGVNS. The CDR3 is CASSDPGTYSYEQYF. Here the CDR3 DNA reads TGTGCCAGCAGTGACCCCGGTACTTACTCCTACGAGCAGTACTTC.

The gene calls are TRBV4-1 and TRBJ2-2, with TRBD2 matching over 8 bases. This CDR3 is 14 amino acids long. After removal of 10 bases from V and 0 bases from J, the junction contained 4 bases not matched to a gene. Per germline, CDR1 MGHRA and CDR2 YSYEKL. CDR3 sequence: CATGAGANTGELFF. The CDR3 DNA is TGCGCCACCGGAGCGGGAGCGAACACCGGGGAGCTGTTTTTT.

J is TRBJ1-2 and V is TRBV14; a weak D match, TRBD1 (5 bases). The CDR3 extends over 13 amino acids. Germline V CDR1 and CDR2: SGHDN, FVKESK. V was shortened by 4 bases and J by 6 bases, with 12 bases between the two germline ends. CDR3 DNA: TGTGCCAGCAGCCCCCGGACATTTGATGGCTACACCTTC. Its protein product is CASSPRTFDGYTF.

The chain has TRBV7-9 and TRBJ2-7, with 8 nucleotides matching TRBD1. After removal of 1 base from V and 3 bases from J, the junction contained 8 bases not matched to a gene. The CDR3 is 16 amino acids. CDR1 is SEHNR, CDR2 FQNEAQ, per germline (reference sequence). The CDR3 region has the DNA TGTGCCAGCAGCTTAGTAAACAGGGGGACCCACTACGAGCAGTACTTC. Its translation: CASSLVNRGTHYEQYF.

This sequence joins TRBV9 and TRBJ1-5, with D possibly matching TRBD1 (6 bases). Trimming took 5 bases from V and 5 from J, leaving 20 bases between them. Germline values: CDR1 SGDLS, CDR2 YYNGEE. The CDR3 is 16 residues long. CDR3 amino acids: CASRLRTRGIYQPQHF. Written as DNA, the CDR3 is TGTGCCAGCAGACTACGTACAAGGGGGATATATCAGCCCCAGCATTTT.

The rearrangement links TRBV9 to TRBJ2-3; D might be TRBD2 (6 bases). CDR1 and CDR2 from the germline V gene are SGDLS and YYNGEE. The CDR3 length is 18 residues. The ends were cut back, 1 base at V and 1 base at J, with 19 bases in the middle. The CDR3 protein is CASSVRDGGTGGTDTQYF. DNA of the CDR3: TGTGCCAGCAGCGTACGTGACGGGGGTACGGGGGGCACAGATACGCAGTATTTT.

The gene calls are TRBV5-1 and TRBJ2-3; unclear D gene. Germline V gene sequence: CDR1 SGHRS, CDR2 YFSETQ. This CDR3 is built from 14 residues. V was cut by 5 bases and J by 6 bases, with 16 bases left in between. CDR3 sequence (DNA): TGCGCCAGCAGACTTCGCCGTAATACTGATACGCAGTATTTT. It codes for CASRLRRNTDTQYF.

CDR3 residues: CASSPQGDGTQYF. The CDR3, as DNA: TGCGCCAGCAGCCCCCAGGGGGATGGGACCCAGTACTTC. The chain uses TRBV5-1 and TRBJ2-5; 7 nucleotides match TRBD1. CDR3 size: 13 residues. Per germline, CDR1 SGHRS and CDR2 YFSETQ. V was clipped by 4 bases and J by 7 bases; unmatched bases: 7.

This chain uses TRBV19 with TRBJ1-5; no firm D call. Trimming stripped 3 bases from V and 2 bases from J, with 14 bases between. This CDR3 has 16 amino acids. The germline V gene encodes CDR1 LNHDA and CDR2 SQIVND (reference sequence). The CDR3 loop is CASSIGHQEGNQPQHF. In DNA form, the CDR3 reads TGTGCCAGTAGTATCGGCCATCAAGAGGGCAATCAGCCCCAGCATTTT.

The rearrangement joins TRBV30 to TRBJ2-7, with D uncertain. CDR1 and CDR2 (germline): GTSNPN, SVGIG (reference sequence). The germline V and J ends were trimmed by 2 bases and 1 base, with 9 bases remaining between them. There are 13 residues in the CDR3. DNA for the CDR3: TGTGCCTGGAGTTTAGACAAGTCCTACGAGCAGTACTTC. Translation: CAWSLDKSYEQYF. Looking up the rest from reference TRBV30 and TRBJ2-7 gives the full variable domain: SQTIHQWPATLVQPVGSPLSLECTVEGTSNPNLYWYRQAAGRGLQLLFYSVGIGQISSEVPQNLSASRPQDRQFILSSKKLLLSDSGFYLCAWSLDKSYEQYFGPGTRLTVT.

The CDR3 nucleotides are TGTGCCAGCAGCCGCTGGGGGGGAACAGAGACCCAGTACTTC. Its translation is CASSRWGGTETQYF. This chain links TRBV7-6 with TRBJ2-5; 7 bases line up with TRBD2. Trimming took 5 bases from V and 4 from J; bases not matched to a gene: 7. Germline V gene lookup returns CDR1 SGHVS and CDR2 FNYEAQ. The CDR3 extends over 14 amino acids.

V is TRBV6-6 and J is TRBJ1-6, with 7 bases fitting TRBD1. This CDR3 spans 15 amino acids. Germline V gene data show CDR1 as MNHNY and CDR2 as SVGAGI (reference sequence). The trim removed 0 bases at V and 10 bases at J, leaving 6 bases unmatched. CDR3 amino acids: CASSYSVQGESPLHF. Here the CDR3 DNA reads TGTGCCAGCAGTTACTCGGTCCAGGGGGAGTCACCCCTCCACTTT.

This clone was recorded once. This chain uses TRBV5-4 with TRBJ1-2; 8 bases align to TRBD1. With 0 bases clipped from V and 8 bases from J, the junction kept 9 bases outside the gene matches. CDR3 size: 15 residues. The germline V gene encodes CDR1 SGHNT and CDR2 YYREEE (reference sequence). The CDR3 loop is CASSLDLQGANGYTF. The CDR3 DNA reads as TGTGCCAGCAGCTTGGATTTGCAGGGGGCAAACGGCTACACCTTC.

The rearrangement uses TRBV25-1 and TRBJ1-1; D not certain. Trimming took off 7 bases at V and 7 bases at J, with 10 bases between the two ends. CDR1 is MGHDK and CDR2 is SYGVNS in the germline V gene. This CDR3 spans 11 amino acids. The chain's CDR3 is CASMMGDEAFF. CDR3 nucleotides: TGTGCCAGCATGATGGGCGATGAAGCTTTCTTT.

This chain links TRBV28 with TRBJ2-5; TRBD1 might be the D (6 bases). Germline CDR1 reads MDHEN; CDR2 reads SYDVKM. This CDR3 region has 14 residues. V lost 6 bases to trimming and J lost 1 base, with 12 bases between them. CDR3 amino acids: CASSVGGFQETQYF. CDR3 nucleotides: TGTGCCAGCAGCGTAGGGGGATTCCAAGAGACCCAGTACTTC.

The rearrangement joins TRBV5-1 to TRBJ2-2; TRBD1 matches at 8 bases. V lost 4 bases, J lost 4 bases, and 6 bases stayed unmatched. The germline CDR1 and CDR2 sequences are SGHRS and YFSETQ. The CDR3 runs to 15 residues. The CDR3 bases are TGCGCCAGCAGCAGGACAGGGTTAGGCACCGGGGAGCTGTTTTTT. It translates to CASSRTGLGTGELFF.

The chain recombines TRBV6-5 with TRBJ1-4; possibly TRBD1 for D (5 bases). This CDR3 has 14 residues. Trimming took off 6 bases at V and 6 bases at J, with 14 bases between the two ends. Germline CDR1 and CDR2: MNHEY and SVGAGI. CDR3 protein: CASRAGQVDEKLFF. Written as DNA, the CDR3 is TGTGCCAGCAGGGCGGGGCAGGTAGATGAAAAACTGTTTTTT.

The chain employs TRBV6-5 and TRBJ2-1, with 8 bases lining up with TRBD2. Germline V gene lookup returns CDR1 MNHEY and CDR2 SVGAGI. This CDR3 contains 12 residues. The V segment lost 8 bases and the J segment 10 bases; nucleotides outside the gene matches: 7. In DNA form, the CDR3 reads TGTGCCAGCGGACTAGCCTCTTGGGAGCAGTTCTTC. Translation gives CASGLASWEQFF.

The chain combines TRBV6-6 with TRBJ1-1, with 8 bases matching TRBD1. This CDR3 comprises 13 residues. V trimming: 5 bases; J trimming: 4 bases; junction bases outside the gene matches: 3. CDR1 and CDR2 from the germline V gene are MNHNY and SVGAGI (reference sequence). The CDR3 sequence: CASSPGGGTEAFF. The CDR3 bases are TGTGCCAGCAGTCCAGGGGGCGGCACTGAAGCTTTCTTT.